This T cell receptor beta chain emerged from a study of blood T cell repertoires in COVID-19 (TCRdb year 2020). Context from the whole study: Samples covering the acute and convalescent phases of COVID-19 were provided by collaborators in the United States, Italy and Spain. The prospective study material was composed of cDNA or gDNA derived from T cells, B-cell-depleted T cells, or PBMCs. Deeply sampled blood TCRbeta repertoires from subjects exposed to, actively infected with, or recovered from COVID-19 were included in the dataset. A freely available public database, intended as a resource for researchers studying the immune response to SARS-CoV-2, is where the repertoires were released. Samples came from the ongoing ImmuneRACE study (first 160 participants) plus 1,254 subjects from 6 global collaborators. Nearly every sample came with metadata listing a de-identified subject ID, COVID-19 status, age in years and sex. Where available, HLA class I and class II types were obtained from metadata supplied by the sample provider rather than from assay-based typing. The investigation overall reported the following: Clinical and demographic metadata were provided uncurated, with the amount varying by source and participant.

The V and J ends are trimmed by 0 bases and 6 bases, leaving 6 bases between them. From the cysteine up to the phenylalanine, the CDR3 has a length of 12 residues. Only CDR3 DNA remains: 36 bases, in frame from the first base. In the germline V gene (reference sequence), CDR1 corresponds to GTSNPN and CDR2 to SVGIG. The immunoSEQ Assay, a bias-controlled multiplex PCR, was used to amplify TCRbeta CDR3 regions from genomic DNA. The authors' pipeline ran thus. The number of nucleated cells in each sample was estimated from the amplification of reference gene primers within the assay. Sequence reads were collapsed and filtered to measure the absolute abundance of every unique TCRbeta CDR3 rearrangement. For each sample, productive Simpson clonality was calculated by taking the square root of Simpson's diversity index across productive rearrangements. TCRdb stores this immuneACCESS table with in-frame sequences only. Part of the clones is absent; in the studies checked, under half of the shortfall reflects unresolved V genes, and no reason is known for the rest. V and J calls and clone size come straight from that table; D and trimming were deduced from the DNA. This sample lists approximately 94,000 clones; roughly 91% were detected once. Of the sample, around 4.5% is held by the ten largest clones.

Turning to this clone: The antigen it recognizes is unknown. Nothing much larger sits one base from this clone, and base qualities are not available.

Each collaborating institution followed its own protocols to collect whole blood in K2EDTA tubes. For TCRbeta analysis, collaborator samples were shipped as frozen whole blood, as isolated PBMCs, or as DNA extracted from either sample type. The chain couples TRBV30 to TRBJ1-5; the D region possibly corresponds to TRBD1 (5 bases align). The sequencing sample was made of peripheral blood. The clonotype was recovered from a woman aged 80 or older with active COVID-19. The sequenced DNA is TGTGCCTGGAGTGTCCAGGGTCAGCCCCAGCATTTT. Its coded protein is CAWSVQGQPQHF.